This T cell receptor beta chain stems from a study of OX40 agonist ivuxolimab in advanced cancers. The length of the CDR3 is 14 residues. The V and J ends lost 3 bases and 2 bases respectively, with 9 bases between them. Germline-derived CDR1 and CDR2 are SNHLY and FYNNEI. The repertoire was sequenced with immunoSEQ multiplex PCR; TCRdb's copy has only in-frame clones and lacks some. The table has about 84,000 clones, 80% to 95% seen once. The V gene is TRBV2, the J gene TRBJ2-3; D is ambiguous. The sequence derives from an adult with an advanced solid tumor such as melanoma, head and neck, liver or kidney cancer. This specimen was CD4+ or CD8+ T cells sorted from blood, taken in a trial of the OX40 agonist ivuxolimab. CDR3 coding DNA: TGTGCCAGCAGTGACCGACTTACCACAGATACGCAGTATTTT. Its translation is CASSDRLTTDTQYF. Variable domain in full (rest from reference TRBV2 and TRBJ2-3): EPEVTQTPSHQVTQMGQEVILRCVPISNHLYFYWYRQILGQKVEFLVSFYNNEISEKSEIFDDQFSVERPDGSNFTLKIRSTKLEDSAMYFCASSDRLTTDTQYFGPGTRLTVL.